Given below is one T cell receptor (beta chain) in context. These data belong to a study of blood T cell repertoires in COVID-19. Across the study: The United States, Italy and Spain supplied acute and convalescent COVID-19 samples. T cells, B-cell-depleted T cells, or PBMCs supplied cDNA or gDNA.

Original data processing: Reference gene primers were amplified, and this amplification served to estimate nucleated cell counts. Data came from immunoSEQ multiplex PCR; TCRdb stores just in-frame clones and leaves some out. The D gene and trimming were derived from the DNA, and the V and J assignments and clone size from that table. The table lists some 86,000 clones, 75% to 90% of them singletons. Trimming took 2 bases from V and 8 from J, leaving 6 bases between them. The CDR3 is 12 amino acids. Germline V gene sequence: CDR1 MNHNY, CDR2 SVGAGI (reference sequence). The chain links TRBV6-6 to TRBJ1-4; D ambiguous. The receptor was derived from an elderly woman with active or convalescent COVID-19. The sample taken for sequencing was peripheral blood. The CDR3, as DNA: TGTGCCAGCAGTTACGGAGGCGAAAAACTGTTTTTT. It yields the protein CASSYGGEKLFF.